The 11 T cell receptor beta chains in this list originate from one sample, sequenced in a study of OX40 agonist ivuxolimab in advanced cancers. Libraries were prepared by immunoSEQ multiplex PCR; TCRdb keeps only in-frame clonotypes and omits some of them. The table shows roughly 99,000 clones, with 85% to 95% occurring only once. Sequenced material: CD4+ or CD8+ T cells sorted from blood, taken in a trial of the OX40 agonist ivuxolimab. The receptors here all came from an adult with an advanced solid tumor such as melanoma, head and neck, liver or kidney cancer.

The chain carries TRBV7-8 and TRBJ2-3, with D maybe TRBD1 (5 bases). V was clipped by 2 bases and J by 3 bases, with 12 bases between them. Germline loops: CDR1 SGHVS, CDR2 FQNEAQ. The CDR3 is 15 residues long. CDR3 amino acids: CASSLTGQGTDTQYF. In DNA, the CDR3 is TGTGCCAGCAGCTTAACTGGACAAGGGACAGATACGCAGTATTTT.

The V gene is TRBV18, the J gene TRBJ2-7; no clear D. Trimming left V 3 bases short and J 2 bases short, with 11 bases between. This CDR3 contains 14 residues. From germline, CDR1 is KGHSH and CDR2 LQKENI. Here the CDR3 DNA reads TGTGCCAGCTCACCGAGGAACACCACCTACGAGCAGTACTTC. This encodes CASSPRNTTYEQYF.

V gene TRBV4-3 combines with J gene TRBJ1-2; no reliable D call. Germline CDR1 LGHNA, CDR2 YSLEER. The V end was cut by 0 bases, the J end by 3 bases, with 8 bases between. The CDR3 has 14 amino acids. The CDR3 loop is CASSQDSMYYGYTF. The CDR3 DNA reads TGCGCCAGCAGCCAAGATTCGATGTACTATGGCTACACCTTC.

The chain employs TRBV28 and TRBJ1-1; TRBD1 aligns across 9 bases. V was pared by 6 bases and J by 6 bases, with 8 bases of the junction left unmatched. Germline CDR1 and CDR2: MDHEN and SYDVKM. This CDR3 spans 14 amino acids. This CDR3 is CASSPQGAGPEAFF. The CDR3 DNA reads TGTGCCAGCAGCCCACAGGGGGCGGGCCCTGAAGCTTTCTTT.

This chain joins TRBV6-5 and TRBJ1-1; D not resolved. The CDR3 covers 14 residues. V gave up 8 bases and J gave up 5 bases, with 18 bases separating them. Germline V gives CDR1 MNHEY, CDR2 SVGAGI. For the CDR3, the DNA is TGTGCCAGCTATTATACCGGAGGAGGGACTGAAGCTTTCTTT. It codes for CASYYTGGGTEAFF.

This chain connects TRBV19 to TRBJ2-1; D not resolved. V lost 6 bases and J 1 base, leaving 7 bases between the germline ends. Germline V lookup: CDR1 LNHDA, CDR2 SQIVND (reference sequence). CDR3 length: 13 amino acids. The CDR3 here is CASSQQSYNEQFF. Written as DNA, the CDR3 is TGTGCCAGTAGCCAGCAATCCTACAATGAGCAGTTCTTC.

The J gene is TRBJ2-7, the V gene TRBV7-6, with 12 positions matching TRBD2. The ends lost 3 bases at V and 0 bases at J; junction bases unmatched: 3. CDR3 length equals 16 residues. Germline V lookup: CDR1 SGHVS, CDR2 FNYEAQ. The CDR3 reads CASSFLAGGSSYEQYF. The DNA of the CDR3 is TGTGCCAGCAGCTTCCTAGCGGGAGGGAGCTCCTACGAGCAGTACTTC.

The chain couples TRBV28 to TRBJ1-6; D not resolved. The V gene lost 2 bases and the J gene lost 6 bases, with 2 bases spanning the gap. The CDR3 loop spans 12 amino acids. The germline gives CDR1 MDHEN, CDR2 SYDVKM. This CDR3 reads CASSLINSPLHF. CDR3 nucleotide sequence: TGTGCCAGCAGTTTAATTAATTCACCCCTCCACTTT.

V and J are TRBV14 and TRBJ1-2; D is perhaps TRBD1 (6 bases). With 1 base removed from V and 7 bases from J, the gap between germline ends came to 13 bases. The germline CDR1 and CDR2 sequences are SGHDN and FVKESK. CDR3 size: 14 residues. Here the CDR3 DNA reads TGTGCCAGCAGCCAAGTAAGGGGGACTGGTGGCTACACCTTC. It codes for CASSQVRGTGGYTF.

The chain couples TRBV5-1 to TRBJ2-1, with D possibly TRBD2 on 6 matching bases. The V end lost 0 bases, the J end lost 0 bases, and 7 bases lay between the germline ends. In germline, CDR1 is SGHRS, CDR2 YFSETQ. The CDR3 loop spans 15 amino acids. CDR3 amino acids: CASSLVADSYNEQFF. The CDR3 DNA reads as TGCGCCAGCAGCTTGGTAGCGGACTCCTACAATGAGCAGTTCTTC.

The J gene is TRBJ2-5, the V gene TRBV20-1, with a tentative D call TRBD2 (5 bases). CDR3 length: 11 residues. Germline CDR1 reads DFQATT; CDR2 reads SNEGSKA (reference sequence). V dropped 6 bases and J dropped 4 bases, with 9 bases sitting between them. The CDR3 DNA follows: TGCAGTGCCGAGGGTGGAGAGACCCAGTACTTC. Translating gives CSAEGGETQYF.